The present entry profiles one TCR beta chain with its context. Its target is not known. Together with a sample-barcoded 5' primer, a J-beta primer mix was included in a second PCR lasting about 6 to 11 cycles. Tagging of each cDNA molecule was performed by a template-switch adaptor with 12 random nucleotides. Per sample, CDR3-containing paired-end reads numbered at least 2.5 million. TCRdb ran MiXCR on the 5' RACE reads and lists one entry per CDR3 protein. The sample comprises about 940,000 distinct CDR3 sequences, roughly 50% of which are singletons, and 10% to 15% rests with the top ten. The sample comes from a study of blood T cells in healthy people across ages. V lost 10 bases and J 2 bases, leaving 15 bases between the germline ends. The CDR3 has 13 amino acids. Germline loops: CDR1 MDHEN, CDR2 SYDVKM. General observations from the study: Diversity figures derived from one million T cells were judged to underestimate the true value. Long-lived donors carried more naive CD4+ cells and greater diversity than aged donors.

Specimen: blood. This chain joins TRBV28 and TRBJ2-7; D may be TRBD1 (7 bases). The receptor comes from a man aged 25-45 years in good health. The CDR3 loop reads CATRAGQTYEQYF. The CDR3 DNA follows: TGTGCCACCAGGGCGGGACAGACCTACGAGCAGTACTTC.